These 26 T cell receptor beta chains came from one sample sequenced in a study of T cells after yellow fever vaccination. TCRdb ran MiXCR on the 5' RACE reads and lists one entry per CDR3 protein. The data hold under 600,000 distinct CDR3 sequences, with about 13% observed a single time. Source: PBMCs, taken on the day of the yellow fever booster vaccination. All receptors derive from a man under 40 who received the YFV17D yellow fever vaccine.

The sample holds a few counts of this clonotype. The V gene is TRBV6-1, the J gene TRBJ2-2; TRBD1 might be the D (5 bases). Germline-derived CDR1 and CDR2 are MNHNS and SASEGT. V lost 5 bases to trimming and J lost 5 bases, with 9 bases between them. This CDR3 is built from 13 residues. The chain's CDR3 is CASSLDKTGELFF. For the CDR3, the DNA is TGTGCCAGCAGTCTGGACAAGACCGGGGAGCTGTTTTTT.

This clonotype was found a few times. The chain has TRBV7-3 and TRBJ2-1, with 7 bases that match TRBD2. The germline V gene encodes CDR1 SGHTA and CDR2 FQGTGA. The CDR3 totals 16 residues. V dropped 2 bases and J dropped 6; count of bases not matched to a gene: 10. The CDR3 loop reads CASSLFQRDFGNEQFF. The CDR3 DNA is TGTGCCAGCAGCTTATTTCAGCGGGATTTTGGCAATGAGCAGTTCTTC.

This clonotype was seen more than once but under ten times. The chain employs TRBV10-3 and TRBJ2-5; 8 positions match TRBD2. The CDR3 sequence is 12 residues long. Per the germline V gene, CDR1 is ENHRY and CDR2 is SYGVKD. With V trimmed by 10 bases and J by 4 bases, 5 bases remained unmatched. In DNA, the CDR3 is TGTGCCACGGGGGGGAGCGGAGAGACCCAGTACTTC. This codes for CATGGSGETQYF.

The gene calls are TRBV6-2 or TRBV6-3 and TRBJ2-7; the match to TRBD1 covers 8 bases. J lost 1 base, V lost 7 bases, and 6 bases had no gene match. Germline V lookup: CDR1 MNHEY, CDR2 SVGEGT. The CDR3 extends over 14 amino acids. The CDR3 protein is CASKLGQGSYEQYF. As DNA, the CDR3 is TGTGCCAGCAAACTTGGACAGGGTTCCTACGAGCAGTACTTC.

This clonotype has ten or more counts. The chain is built from TRBV5-5 and TRBJ2-5; tentative D call: TRBD2 (5 bases). Germline loops: CDR1 SGHKS, CDR2 YYEKEE (reference sequence). Trimming pared 1 base from V and 5 bases from J, leaving 15 bases between. CDR3 length equals 15 residues. The CDR3 spells CASSLLAGPSETQYF. In nucleotides, the CDR3 is TGTGCCAGCAGCTTGCTGGCGGGCCCGTCTGAGACCCAGTACTTC.

The rearrangement joins TRBV12-3 or TRBV12-4 to TRBJ2-1; 11 bases fit TRBD1. J was trimmed by 4 bases and V by 5 bases; bases with no gene match: 10. CDR3 length: 17 residues. The CDR3 DNA reads as TGTGCCAGCAGTCCCCCTAGGGGGACAGGGGGGTACAATGAGCAGTTCTTC. This encodes CASSPPRGTGGYNEQFF.

The V and J genes are TRBV27 and TRBJ2-7; no clear D. The CDR3 contains 11 residues. Trimming took 7 bases from V and 8 from J, leaving 12 bases between them. Germline V gives CDR1 MNHEY, CDR2 SMNVEV (reference sequence). This CDR3 is CASNRPPKQYF. In nucleotides, the CDR3 is TGTGCCAGCAATCGTCCGCCCAAGCAGTACTTC.

This rearrangement joins TRBV5-1 to TRBJ2-1, with D maybe TRBD2 (5 bases). Trimming took 7 bases from V and 0 from J, leaving 14 bases between them. Germline values: CDR1 SGHRS, CDR2 YFSETQ. CDR3 size: 15 residues. For the CDR3, the DNA is TGCGCCAGCGCTTATAGCGATAGCTCCTACAATGAGCAGTTCTTC. Its protein product is CASAYSDSSYNEQFF.

This clonotype was detected a few times. The CDR3 DNA reads TGTGCCAGCAGCGTGACAGCAATGAACACTGAAGCTTTCTTT. It translates to CASSVTAMNTEAFF. The rearrangement uses TRBV9 and TRBJ1-1, with TRBD1 as a possible D gene (5 bases). Germline CDR1 SGDLS, CDR2 YYNGEE. Trimming shortened V by 2 bases and J by 0 bases, and 8 bases separated the two germline ends. The CDR3 has 14 amino acids. The whole variable domain, filled in from reference TRBV9 and TRBJ1-1, reads DSGVTQTPKHLITATGQRVTLRCSPRSGDLSVYWYQQSLDQGLQFLIQYYNGEERAKGNILERFSAQQFPDLHSELNLSSLELGDSALYFCASSVTAMNTEAFFGQGTRLTVV.

This clonotype has at least ten counts. The chain links TRBV7-3 to TRBJ2-3, with D unclear. CDR3 length equals 13 residues. Germline CDR1 reads SGHTA; CDR2 reads FQGTGA. V lost 3 bases and J lost 4, with 8 bases in between. The CDR3 region is CASSFTGPDTQYF. CDR3 bases: TGTGCCAGCAGCTTTACGGGTCCAGATACGCAGTATTTT.

This clonotype was observed a single time. Relative to the germline gene, one junction end is altered; a read error may explain this. The V gene is TRBV30, the J gene TRBJ2-7; 7 nucleotides line up with TRBD2. Germline-derived CDR1 and CDR2 are GTSNPN and SVGIG (reference sequence). The CDR3 sequence is 14 residues long. CDR3 sequence reads: CASELAGSSYEQCF. CDR3 DNA sequence: TGTGCCTCGGAGTTAGCGGGTAGCTCCTACGAGCAGTGCTTC.

In its sample, this clonotype was seen a few times. The rearrangement uses TRBV5-1 and TRBJ2-3; no reliable D call. V was shortened by 4 bases and J by 5 bases, with 14 bases between the two germline ends. Per germline, CDR1 SGHRS and CDR2 YFSETQ. This CDR3 has 14 amino acids. CDR3: CASSHWLEGDTQYF. In nucleotides, the CDR3 is TGCGCCAGCAGCCACTGGCTGGAAGGAGATACGCAGTATTTT. The full variable domain, with the rest looked up from reference TRBV5-1 and TRBJ2-3, is KAGVTQTPRYLIKTRGQQVTLSCSPISGHRSVSWYQQTPGQGLQFLFEYFSETQRNKGNFPGRFSGRQFSNSRSEMNVSTLELGDSALYLCASSHWLEGDTQYFGPGTRLTVL.

The chain combines TRBV7-2 with TRBJ2-3; 12 bases map to TRBD2. After removal of 5 bases from V and 0 bases from J, the junction contained 18 bases not matched to a gene. The V gene's germline CDR1 is SGHTA and CDR2 FQGNSA. The CDR3 has 21 amino acids. CDR3 in DNA: TGTGCCAGCAGCGCACTTATTCGCGGACTAGCGGGACCACCTAGCACAGATACGCAGTATTTT. Its protein is CASSALIRGLAGPPSTDTQYF. The whole variable domain, filled in from reference TRBV7-2 and TRBJ2-3, reads GAGVSQSPSNKVTEKGKDVELRCDPISGHTALYWYRQSLGQGLEFLIYFQGNSAPDKSGLPSDRFSAERTGGSVSTLTIQRTQQEDSAVYLCASSALIRGLAGPPSTDTQYFGPGTRLTVL.

This clonotype showed up many times. This chain joins TRBV20-1 and TRBJ1-4; maybe TRBD1 (5 bases). Germline CDR1 reads DFQATT; CDR2 reads SNEGSKA (reference sequence). Trimming removed 0 bases at V and 8 bases at J, with 19 bases between. CDR3 length: 16 residues. The chain's CDR3 is CSARDPWGRADEKLFF. The DNA of the CDR3 is TGCAGTGCTAGAGATCCGTGGGGCAGGGCGGACGAAAAACTGTTTTTT.

The V call is TRBV29-1, the J call TRBJ2-2, with D uncertain. Trimming cost V 0 bases and J 6 bases, with 5 bases left between them. CDR1 and CDR2 (germline): SQVTM, ANQGSEA. The CDR3 covers 12 residues. The CDR3 spells CSVEDRPGELFF. The DNA of the CDR3 is TGCAGCGTTGAAGATAGGCCCGGGGAGCTGTTTTTT.

About this clonotype itself: A read error may produce the germline difference seen at one junction end. The rearrangement joins TRBV29-1 to TRBJ2-2; D is perhaps TRBD2 (6 bases). Germline V gene sequence: CDR1 SQVTM, CDR2 ANQGSEA. The CDR3 consists of 14 residues. CDR3 sequence (DNA): TGCGGCGTTAAGTGGGAGCGGGTCACCGGGGAGCTGTTTTTT. As protein: CGVKWERVTGELFF.

This clonotype showed up just a few times. The J gene is TRBJ2-7, the V gene TRBV11-2, with a tentative D call TRBD2 (5 bases). The germline CDR1 and CDR2 sequences are SGHAT and FQNNGV. This CDR3 is 17 amino acids long. Trimming cost V 0 bases and J 1 base, with 16 bases left between them. This CDR3 reads CASSLDPGLRASYEQYF. The CDR3, as DNA: TGTGCCAGCAGCTTAGATCCCGGCTTGCGGGCTTCCTACGAGCAGTACTTC.

This clonotype was detected a few times. The V call is TRBV24-1, the J call TRBJ2-1; 8 bases align to TRBD2. The junction had 18 bases not matched to a gene; V was cut back by 4 bases and J by 11 bases. Germline CDR1 and CDR2: KGHDR and SFDVKD. The CDR3 length is 17 residues. The CDR3 is CATSDGKRGLALSQQFF. CDR3 nucleotides: TGTGCCACCAGTGACGGTAAAAGAGGACTAGCTTTAAGTCAGCAGTTCTTC.

This clonotype was seen a few times. The chain joins TRBV20-1 to TRBJ2-7; 7 bases are a match to TRBD1. The CDR3 loop spans 14 amino acids. V shed 5 bases, J shed 2 bases, and the junction held 9 bases outside the gene matches. Germline V gives CDR1 DFQATT, CDR2 SNEGSKA (reference sequence). The CDR3 here is CSAPTGLATYEQYF. The CDR3 DNA is TGCAGTGCTCCGACAGGGCTTGCCACCTACGAGCAGTACTTC.

Many counts were recorded for this clonotype. The gene calls are TRBV6-2 or TRBV6-3 and TRBJ2-7; D gene uncertain. Germline-derived CDR1 and CDR2 are MNHEY and SVGEGT. The CDR3 consists of 11 residues. Deletions cut 2 bases from V and 3 bases from J, with 2 bases between. CDR3 residues: CASSYVYEQYF. In DNA, the CDR3 is TGTGCCAGCAGTTACGTCTACGAGCAGTACTTC.

V and J are TRBV29-1 and TRBJ1-2; D is uncertain. Trimming shortened V by 4 bases and J by 2 bases, and 8 bases separated the two germline ends. The CDR3 extends over 12 amino acids. The germline CDR1 and CDR2 sequences are SQVTM and ANQGSEA. The CDR3 DNA reads as TGCAGCGTTGGCAGAACCAACTATGGCTACACCTTC. Protein sequence: CSVGRTNYGYTF.

V usage is TRBV5-1 and J usage is TRBJ2-5; the match to TRBD1 covers 8 bases. This CDR3 is built from 14 residues. CDR1 and CDR2 from the germline V gene are SGHRS and YFSETQ. J was trimmed by 4 bases and V by 0 bases; bases with no gene match: 2. Here the CDR3 DNA reads TGCGCCAGCAGCTTGGCGGACAGGGCAGAGACCCAGTACTTC. Translating gives CASSLADRAETQYF.

There are a few counts of this clonotype. The V and J genes are TRBV7-2 and TRBJ2-5, with 9 bases lining up with TRBD2. In germline, CDR1 is SGHTA, CDR2 FQGNSA. V lost 4 bases and J lost 1; bases outside the gene matches: 7. This CDR3 region has 16 residues. The CDR3 sequence is CASSWAGGGVQETQYF. In DNA form, the CDR3 reads TGTGCCAGCAGCTGGGCGGGAGGGGGCGTCCAAGAGACCCAGTACTTC.

Ten or more counts support this clonotype. V usage is TRBV20-1 and J usage is TRBJ1-5; D not resolved. With 2 bases removed from V and 7 bases from J, the gap between germline ends came to 12 bases. Looked up from germline, CDR1 is DFQATT and CDR2 is SNEGSKA (reference sequence). The CDR3 has 13 amino acids. CDR3 sequence reads: CSARSTSRQPQHF. The CDR3, as DNA: TGCAGTGCTAGATCAACTTCAAGGCAGCCCCAGCATTTT.

The chain couples TRBV6-2 or TRBV6-3 to TRBJ2-3; D unclear. The CDR3 extends over 13 amino acids. CDR1 is MNHEY and CDR2 is SVGEGT in the germline V gene. Trimming took 2 bases from V and 6 from J, leaving 9 bases between them. The CDR3 here is CASSYRFRDTQYF. The CDR3, as DNA: TGTGCCAGCAGTTACCGCTTCCGGGATACGCAGTATTTT.

As regards this clonotype: No conserved phenylalanine or tryptophan ends this CDR3, so it is likely a read error. The genes are TRBV20-1 and TRBJ2-7, with D maybe TRBD1 (5 bases). This CDR3 region has 12 residues. V lost 5 bases, J lost 3 bases, and 11 bases lay in between. Germline CDR1 reads DFQATT; CDR2 reads SNEGSKA (reference sequence). The CDR3 here is CSAPEGVYEQYC. The CDR3 bases are TGCAGTGCTCCCGAAGGGGTCTACGAGCAGTACTGC.